Listed below are T cell receptor beta chains from one sample, sequenced in a study of high-grade serous ovarian cancer treatment subgroups. Clones were read by immunoSEQ multiplex PCR, and TCRdb kept only the in-frame ones, dropping some. The data contain roughly 4,000 clones, approximately 69% of them seen just once; the ten biggest clones take up about 12%. Sequences were obtained from tumor tissue. Every receptor here comes from a human donor with high-grade serous ovarian cancer. CDR3s include the opening cysteine and the closing phenylalanine or tryptophan. Each record gives: V gene, J gene, D gene, clone size, CDR3 protein, CDR3 DNA. A D gene is named only where the DNA matches it firmly. The listing skips clone size in some rows; elsewhere it reads once, few, many or a size class.

TRBV15	TRBJ1-5	NA	NA	CATSRDGGGRAQHF	TGTGCCACCAGCAGAGATGGTGGAGGCAGGGCCCAGCATTTT
TRBV5-1	TRBJ2-3	NA	NA	CASSLSRSGADTQYF	TGCGCCAGCAGCTTGAGCCGTTCTGGAGCAGATACGCAGTATTTT
TRBV4-2	TRBJ2-2	NA	once	CASSQVGGEAGELFF	TGTGCCAGCAGCCAAGTCGGGGGAGAGGCCGGGGAGCTGTTTTTT
TRBV19	TRBJ1-2	NA	NA	CASSLPMDSYGYTF	TGTGCCAGTAGTCTACCTATGGACAGCTATGGCTACACCTTC
TRBV27	TRBJ1-6	NA	NA	CASSLSGTGNSPLHF	TGCGCCAGCAGTTTAAGTGGGACGGGTAATTCACCCCTCCACTTT
TRBV9	TRBJ1-2	NA	NA	CASSAFGGVEGRGYGYTF	TGTGCCAGCAGCGCCTTCGGGGGTGTGGAGGGCAGGGGATATGGCTACACCTTC
TRBV19	TRBJ1-1	TRBD1	once	CASSTPGQGTEAFF	TGTGCCAGTAGTACTCCGGGACAGGGCACTGAAGCTTTCTTT
TRBV27	TRBJ1-3	NA	NA	CASSYSRYSGNTIYF	TGTGCCAGCAGTTATAGCAGGTACTCTGGAAACACCATATATTTT
TRBV7-9	TRBJ2-7	NA	few	CASSLGRGTYEQYF	TGTGCCAGCAGCTTAGGGCGGGGAACTTACGAGCAGTACTTC
TRBV5-4	TRBJ2-5	TRBD1	large	CASSPGQGLQETQYF	TGTGCCAGCAGCCCGGGACAGGGCCTCCAAGAGACCCAGTACTTC
TRBV19	TRBJ1-6	NA	few	CASSIGRGMGSPLHF	TGTGCCAGTAGTATTGGGCGGGGAATGGGTTCACCCCTCCACTTT
TRBV4-2	TRBJ2-5	TRBD2	NA	CASSQDMRGAQETQYF	TGTGCCAGCAGCCAAGATATGCGGGGGGCCCAAGAGACCCAGTACTTC
TRBV7-2	TRBJ2-1	NA	NA	CASSSSNEQFF	TGTGCCAGCAGCTCCTCCAATGAGCAGTTCTTC
TRBV10-3	TRBJ1-2	NA	NA	CAIRRSGEEDGYTF	TGTGCCATCAGACGGAGCGGGGAGGAGGATGGCTACACCTTC
TRBV5-1	TRBJ2-1	TRBD2	NA	CASSLEGLDVSWGNEQFF	TGCGCCAGCAGCTTGGAGGGACTAGACGTCTCCTGGGGCAATGAGCAGTTCTTC
TRBV6-6	TRBJ1-1	TRBD1	once	CASRLQGAVTEAFF	TGTGCCAGCAGATTACAGGGGGCTGTCACTGAAGCTTTCTTT
TRBV4-1	TRBJ1-2	NA	NA	CASSPASGAPDRRPGGYTF	TGCGCCAGCAGCCCGGCCTCAGGGGCCCCCGATCGGAGACCGGGGGGCTACACCTTC
TRBV6-1	TRBJ1-1	NA	NA	CASSTQNTEAFF	TGTGCCAGCAGTACCCAGAACACTGAAGCTTTCTTT
TRBV11-2	TRBJ2-3	TRBD1	NA	CASSWTGGRTDTQYF	TGTGCCAGCAGCTGGACAGGGGGCCGAACAGATACGCAGTATTTT
TRBV7-9	TRBJ1-4	NA	NA	CASSRGGEAGSLIHF	TGTGCCAGCAGCCGAGGAGGGGAAGCGGGGTCCCTGATTCACTTT
TRBV4-3	TRBJ2-1	NA	few	CASSQDLMGSGSYNEQFF	TGCGCCAGCAGCCAAGATTTAATGGGGTCGGGCTCCTACAATGAGCAGTTCTTC
TRBV7-3	TRBJ2-3	NA	few	CASSNPYDSHDTQYF	TGTGCCAGCAGCAACCCCTACGACTCCCATGATACGCAGTATTTT
TRBV9	TRBJ2-3	NA	NA	CASSVGWGSTDTQYF	TGTGCCAGCAGCGTAGGATGGGGAAGCACAGATACGCAGTATTTT
TRBV7-2	TRBJ2-5	NA	NA	CASSFGGTGETQYF	TGTGCCAGCAGCTTCGGCGGGACTGGGGAGACCCAGTACTTC
TRBV27	TRBJ1-5	NA	NA	CASSLNGNQPQHF	TGTGCCAGCAGTTTAAACGGGAATCAGCCCCAGCATTTT
TRBV4-1	TRBJ1-1	NA	NA	CASSPSGDGNTEAFF	TGCGCCAGCAGTCCCTCAGGGGACGGAAACACTGAAGCTTTCTTT
TRBV18	TRBJ1-2	NA	NA	CASSPDKNYGYTF	TGTGCCAGCTCACCCGACAAGAACTATGGCTACACCTTC
TRBV4-1	TRBJ2-7	TRBD2	NA	CASSRDILSGGAYEQYF	TGCGCCAGCAGCCGAGACATACTTAGCGGGGGGGCCTACGAGCAGTACTTC
TRBV4-3	TRBJ1-1	NA	large	CASRLRGRGDTEAFF	TGCGCCAGCAGACTAAGGGGCAGGGGAGATACTGAAGCTTTCTTT
TRBV5-1	TRBJ1-1	NA	NA	CASSLVWGTSEAFF	TGCGCCAGCAGCTTGGTATGGGGGACTTCTGAAGCTTTCTTT
TRBV2	TRBJ1-2	NA	NA	CASSELRASYGYTF	TGTGCCAGCAGTGAGCTCAGGGCTTCCTATGGCTACACCTTC
TRBV19	TRBJ2-5	NA	NA	CASSGQSGTEETQYF	TGTGCCAGTAGTGGACAGTCCGGGACTGAAGAGACCCAGTACTTC
TRBV5-1	TRBJ1-1	TRBD1	NA	CASSLGPEGATEAFF	TGCGCCAGCAGCTTGGGTCCGGAGGGGGCGACTGAAGCTTTCTTT